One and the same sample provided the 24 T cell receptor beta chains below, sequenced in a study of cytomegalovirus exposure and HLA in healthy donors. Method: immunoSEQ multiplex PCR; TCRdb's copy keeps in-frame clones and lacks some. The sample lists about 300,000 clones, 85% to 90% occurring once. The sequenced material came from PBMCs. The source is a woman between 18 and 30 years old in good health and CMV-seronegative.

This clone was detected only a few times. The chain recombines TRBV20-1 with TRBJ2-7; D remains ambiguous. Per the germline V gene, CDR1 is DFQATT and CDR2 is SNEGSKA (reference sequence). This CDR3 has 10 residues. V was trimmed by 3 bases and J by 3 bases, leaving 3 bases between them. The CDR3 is CSASGYEQYF. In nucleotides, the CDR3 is TGCAGTGCTAGCGGCTACGAGCAGTACTTC.

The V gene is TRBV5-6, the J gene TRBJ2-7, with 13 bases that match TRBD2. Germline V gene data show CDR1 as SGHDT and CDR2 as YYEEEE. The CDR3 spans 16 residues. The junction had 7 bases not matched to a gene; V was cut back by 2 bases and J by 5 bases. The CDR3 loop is CASSFWTSGSNHEQYF. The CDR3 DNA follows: TGTGCCAGCAGCTTTTGGACTAGCGGGAGTAACCACGAGCAGTACTTC.

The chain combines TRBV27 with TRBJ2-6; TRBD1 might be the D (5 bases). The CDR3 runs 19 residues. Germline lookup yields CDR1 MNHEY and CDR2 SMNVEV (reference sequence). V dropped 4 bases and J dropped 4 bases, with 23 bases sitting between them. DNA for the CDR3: TGTGCCAGCAGTTCGGAACAGGTTTATCAAGCTCTCGGGGCCAACGTCCTGACTTTC. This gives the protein CASSSEQVYQALGANVLTF.

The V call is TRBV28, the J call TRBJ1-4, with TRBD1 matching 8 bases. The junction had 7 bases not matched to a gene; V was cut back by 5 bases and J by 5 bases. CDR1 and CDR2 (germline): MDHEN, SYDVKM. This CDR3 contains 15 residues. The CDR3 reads CASSQSDRVNEKLFF. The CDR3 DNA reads TGTGCCAGCAGTCAGTCGGACAGGGTGAATGAAAAACTGTTTTTT. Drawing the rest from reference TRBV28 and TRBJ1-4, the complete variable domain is DVKVTQSSRYLVKRTGEKVFLECVQDMDHENMFWYRQDPGLGLRLIYFSYDVKMKEKGDIPEGYSVSREKKERFSLILESASTNQTSMYLCASSQSDRVNEKLFFGSGTQLSVL.

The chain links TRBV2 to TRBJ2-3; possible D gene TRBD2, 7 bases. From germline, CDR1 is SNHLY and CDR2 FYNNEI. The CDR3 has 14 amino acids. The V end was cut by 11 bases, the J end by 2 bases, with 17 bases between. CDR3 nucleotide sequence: TGTGCCGGGGGGGCGGGTAGGGTCACAGATACGCAGTATTTT. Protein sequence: CAGGAGRVTDTQYF.

The CDR3 loop reads CASSLLGDQPQHF. The CDR3 DNA reads TGTGCCAGCAGTTTACTAGGCGACCAGCCCCAGCATTTT. The V and J genes are TRBV28 and TRBJ1-5, with unresolved D. V lost 2 bases to trimming and J lost 7 bases, with 9 bases between them. Germline CDR1 reads MDHEN; CDR2 reads SYDVKM. This CDR3 region has 13 residues. Supplemented by reference TRBV28 and TRBJ1-5, the full variable domain reads DVKVTQSSRYLVKRTGEKVFLECVQDMDHENMFWYRQDPGLGLRLIYFSYDVKMKEKGDIPEGYSVSREKKERFSLILESASTNQTSMYLCASSLLGDQPQHFGDGTRLSIL.

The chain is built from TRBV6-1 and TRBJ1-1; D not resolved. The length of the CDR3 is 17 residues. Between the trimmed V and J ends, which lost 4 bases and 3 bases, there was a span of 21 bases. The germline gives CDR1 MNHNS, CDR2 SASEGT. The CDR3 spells CASSGSIATMGDTEAFF. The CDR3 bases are TGTGCCAGCAGTGGATCTATAGCCACTATGGGAGACACTGAAGCTTTCTTT.

In DNA, the CDR3 is TGTGCCAGCAGCAACGAAAACAGGTATCTGGATGGCTACACCTTC. Encoded protein: CASSNENRYLDGYTF. This sequence joins TRBV7-9 and TRBJ1-2, with D possibly TRBD1 on 5 matching bases. V was cut by 5 bases and J by 6 bases, with 19 bases left in between. The CDR3 spans 15 residues. CDR1 is SEHNR, CDR2 FQNEAQ, per germline (reference sequence).

CDR3 protein: CASTQGGRRLQQYF. The CDR3 bases are TGTGCCAGCACTCAGGGAGGGAGGCGACTTCAGCAGTACTTC. This rearrangement joins TRBV5-6 to TRBJ2-7, with TRBD2 matching 7 bases. Germline V gene sequence: CDR1 SGHDT, CDR2 YYEEEE. With 6 bases clipped from V and 8 bases from J, the junction kept 14 bases outside the gene matches. The CDR3 totals 14 residues.

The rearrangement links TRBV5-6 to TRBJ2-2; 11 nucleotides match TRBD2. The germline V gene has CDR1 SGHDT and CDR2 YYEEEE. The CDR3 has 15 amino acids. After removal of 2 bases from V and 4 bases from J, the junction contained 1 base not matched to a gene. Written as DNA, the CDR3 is TGTGCCAGCAGCTTAGGGACTAGCGGCACCGGGGAGCTGTTTTTT. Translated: CASSLGTSGTGELFF. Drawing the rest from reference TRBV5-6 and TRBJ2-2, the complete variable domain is DAGVTQSPTHLIKTRGQQVTLRCSPKSGHDTVSWYQQALGQGPQFIFQYYEEEERQRGNFPDRFSGHQFPNYSSELNVNALLLGDSALYLCASSLGTSGTGELFFGEGSRLTVL.

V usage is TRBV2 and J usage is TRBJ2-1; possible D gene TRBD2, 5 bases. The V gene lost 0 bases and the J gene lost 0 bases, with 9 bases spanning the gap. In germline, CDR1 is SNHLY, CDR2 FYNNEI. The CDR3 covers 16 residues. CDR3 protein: CASSEAERSSYNEQFF. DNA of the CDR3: TGTGCCAGCAGTGAAGCGGAGCGGAGCTCCTACAATGAGCAGTTCTTC.

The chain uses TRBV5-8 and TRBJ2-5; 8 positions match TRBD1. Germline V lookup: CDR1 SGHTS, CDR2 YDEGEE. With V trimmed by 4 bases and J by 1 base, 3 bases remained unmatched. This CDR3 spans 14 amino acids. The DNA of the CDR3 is TGTGCCAGCAGCCAGACAGGGGTCCAAGAGACCCAGTACTTC. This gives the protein CASSQTGVQETQYF.

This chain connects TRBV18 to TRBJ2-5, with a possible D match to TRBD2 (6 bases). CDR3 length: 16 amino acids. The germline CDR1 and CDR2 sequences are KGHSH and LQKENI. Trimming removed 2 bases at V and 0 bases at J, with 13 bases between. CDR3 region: CASSPSTGVYQETQYF. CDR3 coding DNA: TGTGCCAGCTCACCAAGTACGGGAGTGTACCAAGAGACCCAGTACTTC.

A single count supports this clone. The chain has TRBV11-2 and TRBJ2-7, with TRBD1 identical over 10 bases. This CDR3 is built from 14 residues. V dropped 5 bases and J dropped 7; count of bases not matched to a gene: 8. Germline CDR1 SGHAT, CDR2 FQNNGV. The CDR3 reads CASSTLTGGGEQYF. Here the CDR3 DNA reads TGTGCCAGCAGCACTCTGACAGGGGGCGGTGAGCAGTACTTC.

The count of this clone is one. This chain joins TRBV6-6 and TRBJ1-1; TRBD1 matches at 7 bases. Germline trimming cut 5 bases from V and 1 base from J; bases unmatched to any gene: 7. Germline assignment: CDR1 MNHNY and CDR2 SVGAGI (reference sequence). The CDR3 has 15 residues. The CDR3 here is CASSATGVGNTEAFF. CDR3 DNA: TGTGCCAGCAGTGCCACAGGGGTTGGGAACACTGAAGCTTTCTTT.

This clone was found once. CDR3 in DNA: TGTGCCAGCAGTGATGGGGGGGATTTGAACACTGAAGCTTTCTTT. Translation gives CASSDGGDLNTEAFF. This chain joins TRBV6-1 and TRBJ1-1, with D tentatively TRBD1 (5 bases). CDR3 length: 15 residues. Per germline, CDR1 MNHNS and CDR2 SASEGT. V was trimmed by 3 bases and J by 0 bases, leaving 11 bases between them.

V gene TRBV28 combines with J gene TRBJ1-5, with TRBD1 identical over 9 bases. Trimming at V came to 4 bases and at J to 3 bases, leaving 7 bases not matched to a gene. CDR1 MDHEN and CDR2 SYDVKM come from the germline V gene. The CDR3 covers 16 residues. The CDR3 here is CASSSGTGPTNQPQHF. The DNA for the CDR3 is TGTGCCAGCAGTTCGGGGACAGGGCCTACCAATCAGCCCCAGCATTTT.

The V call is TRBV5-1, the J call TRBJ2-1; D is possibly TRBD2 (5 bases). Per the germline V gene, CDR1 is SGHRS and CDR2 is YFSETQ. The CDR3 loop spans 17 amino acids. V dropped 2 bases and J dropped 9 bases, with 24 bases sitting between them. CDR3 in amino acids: CASSFEPAVLARVEQFF. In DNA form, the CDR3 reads TGCGCCAGCAGCTTTGAACCAGCGGTCCTGGCACGAGTTGAGCAGTTCTTC. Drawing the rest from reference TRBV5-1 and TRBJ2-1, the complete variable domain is KAGVTQTPRYLIKTRGQQVTLSCSPISGHRSVSWYQQTPGQGLQFLFEYFSETQRNKGNFPGRFSGRQFSNSRSEMNVSTLELGDSALYLCASSFEPAVLARVEQFFGPGTRLTVL.

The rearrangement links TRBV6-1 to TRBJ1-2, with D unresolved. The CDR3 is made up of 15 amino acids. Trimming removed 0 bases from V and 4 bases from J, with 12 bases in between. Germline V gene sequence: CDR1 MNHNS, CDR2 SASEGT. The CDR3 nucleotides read TGTGCCAGCAGTGAAGCGCTTGCGGGAAGCTATGGCTACACCTTC. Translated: CASSEALAGSYGYTF.

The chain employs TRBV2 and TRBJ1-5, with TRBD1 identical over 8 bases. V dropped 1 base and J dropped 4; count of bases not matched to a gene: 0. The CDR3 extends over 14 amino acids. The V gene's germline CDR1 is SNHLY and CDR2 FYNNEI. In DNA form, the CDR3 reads TGTGCCAGCAGTGAAGGACAGGGGAATCAGCCCCAGCATTTT. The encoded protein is CASSEGQGNQPQHF.

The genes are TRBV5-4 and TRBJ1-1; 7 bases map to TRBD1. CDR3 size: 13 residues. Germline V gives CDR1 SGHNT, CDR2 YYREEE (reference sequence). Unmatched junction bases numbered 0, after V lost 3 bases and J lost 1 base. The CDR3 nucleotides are TGTGCCAGCAGCTGGGACAGGAACACTGAAGCTTTCTTT. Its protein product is CASSWDRNTEAFF.

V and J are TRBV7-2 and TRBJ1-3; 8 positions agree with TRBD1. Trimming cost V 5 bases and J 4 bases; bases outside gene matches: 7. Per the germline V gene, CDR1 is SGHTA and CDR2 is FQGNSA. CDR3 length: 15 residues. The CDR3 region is CASSPRQGSGNTIYF. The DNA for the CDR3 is TGTGCCAGCAGCCCGCGACAGGGGAGCGGAAACACCATATATTTT.

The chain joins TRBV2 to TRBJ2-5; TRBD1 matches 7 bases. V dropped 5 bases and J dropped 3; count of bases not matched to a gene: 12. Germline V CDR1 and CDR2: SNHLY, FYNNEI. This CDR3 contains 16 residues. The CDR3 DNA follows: TGTGCCAGCAGTACCCCCAAGACACAGGGGAAAGAGACCCAGTACTTC. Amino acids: CASSTPKTQGKETQYF. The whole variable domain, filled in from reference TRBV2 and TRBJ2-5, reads EPEVTQTPSHQVTQMGQEVILRCVPISNHLYFYWYRQILGQKVEFLVSFYNNEISEKSEIFDDQFSVERPDGSNFTLKIRSTKLEDSAMYFCASSTPKTQGKETQYFGPGTRLLVL.

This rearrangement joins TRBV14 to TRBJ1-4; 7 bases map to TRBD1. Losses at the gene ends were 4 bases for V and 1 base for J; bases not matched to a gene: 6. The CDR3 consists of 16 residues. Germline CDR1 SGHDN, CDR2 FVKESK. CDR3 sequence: CASSPDRDGTNEKLFF. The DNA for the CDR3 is TGTGCCAGCAGCCCCGACAGGGACGGAACTAATGAAAAACTGTTTTTT.